This T cell receptor (beta chain) originates from a study of cytomegalovirus exposure and HLA in healthy donors. The ends lost 2 bases at V and 5 bases at J; junction bases unmatched: 8. The CDR3 consists of 15 residues. Germline V gene lookup returns CDR1 GTSNPN and CDR2 SVGIG (reference sequence). PCR used 60 Vbeta primers and 13 Jbeta primers. The table came from immunoSEQ multiplex PCR; TCRdb's copy has only in-frame clones and leaves some out. The profile shows approximately 120,000 clones, 76% of them singletons. The sample was PBMCs. The receptor comes from a man aged 45 to 65 in good health and CMV-seronegative. The J gene is TRBJ1-4, the V gene TRBV30, with 7 bases that match TRBD1. The CDR3 here is CAWSSLGTVNEKLFF. The DNA of the CDR3 is TGTGCCTGGAGTTCGCTAGGGACAGTCAATGAAAAACTGTTTTTT. Drawing the rest from reference TRBV30 and TRBJ1-4, the complete variable domain is SQTIHQWPATLVQPVGSPLSLECTVEGTSNPNLYWYRQAAGRGLQLLFYSVGIGQISSEVPQNLSASRPQDRQFILSSKKLLLSDSGFYLCAWSSLGTVNEKLFFGSGTQLSVL.